This T cell receptor (beta chain) originates from a study of regulatory T cells in long-lasting Graves disease. A few counts support this clonotype. Indicated time point: newly diagnosed GD, antithyroid drugs for less than 3 months. There was RNA extracted from PBMCs, and the TCR library was made from it. Germline V lookup: CDR1 SGHNT, CDR2 YYREEE (reference sequence). This CDR3 has 14 amino acids. Trimming pared 5 bases from V and 1 base from J, leaving 11 bases between. Both iRepertoire HTBI primers and Arm-PCR of CDR3 regions were used to build the TCR beta libraries. TCRdb reanalysed the multiplex PCR reads using MiXCR and keeps one entry per CDR3 protein. The table shows about 540,000 distinct CDR3 sequences, with approximately 15% occurring only once. These data are also associated with another study on T cells in Graves' hyperthyroidism and ophthalmopathy. That source reports: Newly diagnosed patients aged 18 to 65 had hyperthyroidism of under 2 months' duration. Exclusion followed for patients with uncontrolled infection, other autoimmune disease, pregnancy or lactation.

This clonotype was obtained from a young man with Graves disease. Sequenced material: peripheral blood mononuclear cells (PBMCs), taken at new diagnosis, from a patient treated with antithyroid drugs. The genes are TRBV5-4 and TRBJ2-3; D remains ambiguous. The CDR3 region has the DNA TGTGCCAGCAGTCCGATTGAGGGCACAGATACGCAGTATTTT. Encoded protein: CASSPIEGTDTQYF.